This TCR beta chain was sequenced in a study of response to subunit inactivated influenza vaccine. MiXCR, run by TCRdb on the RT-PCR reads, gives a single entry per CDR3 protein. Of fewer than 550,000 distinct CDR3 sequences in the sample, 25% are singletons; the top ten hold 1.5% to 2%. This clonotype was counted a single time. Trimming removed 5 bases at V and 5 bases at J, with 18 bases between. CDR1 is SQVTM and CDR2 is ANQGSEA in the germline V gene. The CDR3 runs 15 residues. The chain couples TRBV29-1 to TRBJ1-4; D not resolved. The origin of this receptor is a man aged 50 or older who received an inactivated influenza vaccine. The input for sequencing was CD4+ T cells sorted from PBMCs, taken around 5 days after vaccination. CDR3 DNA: TGCAGCGTTTCTGTTCGAGGGTACCAAAATGAAAAACTGTTTTTT. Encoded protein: CSVSVRGYQNEKLFF.